This entry concerns a single TCR beta chain. The entry originates in a study of blood T cell repertoires in COVID-19. At the level of the study: There were acute and convalescent COVID-19 samples, and they came from the United States, Italy and Spain. The analysed material was cDNA or gDNA that came from T cells, B-cell-depleted T cells, or PBMCs.

The CDR3 consists of 14 residues. Trimming took off 3 bases at V and 8 bases at J, with 14 bases between the two ends. Germline assignment: CDR1 KGHSH and CDR2 LQKENI. Libraries were prepared by immunoSEQ multiplex PCR; TCRdb keeps only in-frame clonotypes and omits some of them. The table shows around 320,000 clones, with 89% occurring only once. Sequencing was performed on peripheral blood. The clonotype was recovered from a woman in her thirties with COVID-19, enrolled during active disease. The chain joins TRBV18 to TRBJ2-4, with a possible D match to TRBD2 (6 bases). CDR3 in amino acids: CASSPGPTGDIQYF. The DNA for the CDR3 is TGTGCCAGCTCACCGGGACCCACGGGGGACATTCAGTACTTC.